The T cell receptor beta chain under discussion was sequenced for a study of CD8 T cells in Susac syndrome. It was with random hexamers that roughly 0.5 to 1 ug RNA was reverse transcribed. TCR beta CDR3 was amplified by immunoSEQ multiplex PCR. This amplification extended across 54 Vbeta and 13 Jbeta segments. One entry per CDR3 protein, called by TCRdb with MiXCR from the immunoSEQ multiplex PCR reads. The table has hundreds of thousands of distinct CDR3 sequences, over 85% seen once. The study sequenced TCR beta in blood CD8+ and CD4+ T cells. Control patients had untreated stable or active relapsing-remitting multiple sclerosis by revised McDonald criteria. It was negative isolation that provided the CD8+ and CD4+ T cells, whereas TEMRA cells were enriched by FACS. The CDR3 has 13 residues. Per germline, CDR1 SGHTA and CDR2 FQGTGA. After removal of 4 bases from V and 5 bases from J, the junction contained 1 base not matched to a gene.

Sequencing input: CD4+ T cells from PBMCs. The origin of this receptor is a human donor with multiple sclerosis. This rearrangement joins TRBV7-3 to TRBJ2-2; 7 positions match TRBD1. The CDR3 region has the DNA TGTGCCAGCAGCTCACAGGGGACCGGGGAGCTGTTTTTT. Translating it yields CASSSQGTGELFF.